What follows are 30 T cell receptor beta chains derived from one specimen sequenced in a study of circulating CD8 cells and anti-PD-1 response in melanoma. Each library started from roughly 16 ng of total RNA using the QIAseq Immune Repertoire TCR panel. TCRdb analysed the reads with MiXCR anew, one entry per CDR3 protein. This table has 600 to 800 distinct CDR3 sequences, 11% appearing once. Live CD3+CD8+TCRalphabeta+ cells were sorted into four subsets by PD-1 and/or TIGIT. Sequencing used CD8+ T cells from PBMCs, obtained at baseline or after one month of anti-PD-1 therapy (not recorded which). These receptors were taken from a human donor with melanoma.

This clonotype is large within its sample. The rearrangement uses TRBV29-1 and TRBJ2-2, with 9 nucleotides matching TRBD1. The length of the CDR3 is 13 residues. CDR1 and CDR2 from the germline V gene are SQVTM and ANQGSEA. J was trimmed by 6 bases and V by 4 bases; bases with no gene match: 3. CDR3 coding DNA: TGCAGCGTTGTTGGGACAGGGCCCGGGGAGCTGTTTTTT. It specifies CSVVGTGPGELFF.

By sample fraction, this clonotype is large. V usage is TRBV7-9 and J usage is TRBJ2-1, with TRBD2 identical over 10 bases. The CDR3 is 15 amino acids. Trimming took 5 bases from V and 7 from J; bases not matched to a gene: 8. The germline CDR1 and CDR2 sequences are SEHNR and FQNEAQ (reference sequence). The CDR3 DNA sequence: TGTGCCAGCAGCCATTTTCTAGCGGGGGCTAATGAGCAGTTCTTC. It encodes CASSHFLAGANEQFF.

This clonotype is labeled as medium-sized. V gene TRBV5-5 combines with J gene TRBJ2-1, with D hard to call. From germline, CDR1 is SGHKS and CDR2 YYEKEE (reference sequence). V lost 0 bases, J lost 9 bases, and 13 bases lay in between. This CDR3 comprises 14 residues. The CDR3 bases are TGTGCCAGCAGCTTGGATGGCATAACCGGTGAGCAGTTCTTC. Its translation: CASSLDGITGEQFF.

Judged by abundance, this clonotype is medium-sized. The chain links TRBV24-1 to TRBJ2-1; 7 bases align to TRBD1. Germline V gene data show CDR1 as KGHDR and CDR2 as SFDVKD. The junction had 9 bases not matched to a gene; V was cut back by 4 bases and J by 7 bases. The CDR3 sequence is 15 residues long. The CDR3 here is CATSDRDSIGNEQFF. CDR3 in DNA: TGTGCCACCAGTGACCGGGACAGCATTGGTAATGAGCAGTTCTTC.

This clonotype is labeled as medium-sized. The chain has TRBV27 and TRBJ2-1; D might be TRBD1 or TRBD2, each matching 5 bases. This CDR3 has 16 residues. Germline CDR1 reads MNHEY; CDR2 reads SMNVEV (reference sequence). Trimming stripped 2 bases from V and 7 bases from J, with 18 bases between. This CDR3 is CASSLEMGLAVNEQFF. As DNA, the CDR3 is TGTGCCAGCAGTTTAGAAATGGGGCTAGCTGTGAATGAGCAGTTCTTC.

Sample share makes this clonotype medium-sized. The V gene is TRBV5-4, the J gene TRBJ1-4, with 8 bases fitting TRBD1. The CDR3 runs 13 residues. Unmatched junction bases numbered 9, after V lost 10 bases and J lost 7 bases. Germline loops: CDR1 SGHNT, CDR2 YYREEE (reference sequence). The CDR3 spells CAGRDRSGEKLFF. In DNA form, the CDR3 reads TGTGCCGGCCGGGACAGGTCAGGTGAAAAACTGTTTTTT. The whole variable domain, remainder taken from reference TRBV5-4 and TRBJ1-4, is ETGVTQSPTHLIKTRGQQVTLRCSSQSGHNTVSWYQQALGQGPQFIFQYYREEENGRGNFPPRFSGLQFPNYSSELNVNALELDDSALYLCAGRDRSGEKLFFGSGTQLSVL.

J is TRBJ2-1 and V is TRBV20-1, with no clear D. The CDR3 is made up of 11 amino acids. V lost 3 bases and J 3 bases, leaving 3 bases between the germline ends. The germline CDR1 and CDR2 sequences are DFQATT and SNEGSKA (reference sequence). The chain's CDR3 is CSARVYNEQFF. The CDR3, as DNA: TGCAGTGCTAGGGTCTACAATGAGCAGTTCTTC.

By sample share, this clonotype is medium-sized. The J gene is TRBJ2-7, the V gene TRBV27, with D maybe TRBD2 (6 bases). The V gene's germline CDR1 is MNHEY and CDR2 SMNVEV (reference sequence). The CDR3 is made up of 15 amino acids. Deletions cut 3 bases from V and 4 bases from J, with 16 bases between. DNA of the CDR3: TGTGCCAGCAGTTTCGACCGGGACTTGGGGTACGAGCAGTACTTC. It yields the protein CASSFDRDLGYEQYF.

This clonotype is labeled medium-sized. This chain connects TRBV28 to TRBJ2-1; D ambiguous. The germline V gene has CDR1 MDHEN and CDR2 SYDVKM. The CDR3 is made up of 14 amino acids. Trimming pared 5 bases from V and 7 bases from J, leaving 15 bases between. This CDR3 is CASSPRGARNEQFF. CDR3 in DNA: TGTGCCAGCAGTCCCCGAGGCGCCCGGAATGAGCAGTTCTTC. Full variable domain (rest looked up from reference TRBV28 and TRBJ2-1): DVKVTQSSRYLVKRTGEKVFLECVQDMDHENMFWYRQDPGLGLRLIYFSYDVKMKEKGDIPEGYSVSREKKERFSLILESASTNQTSMYLCASSPRGARNEQFFGPGTRLTVL.

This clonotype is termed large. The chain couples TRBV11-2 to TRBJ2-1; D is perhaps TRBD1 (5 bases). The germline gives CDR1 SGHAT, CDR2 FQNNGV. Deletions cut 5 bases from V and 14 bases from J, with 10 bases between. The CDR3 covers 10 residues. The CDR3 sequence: CASSPLGEFF. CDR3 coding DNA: TGTGCCAGCAGCCCGCTAGGGGAGTTCTTC.

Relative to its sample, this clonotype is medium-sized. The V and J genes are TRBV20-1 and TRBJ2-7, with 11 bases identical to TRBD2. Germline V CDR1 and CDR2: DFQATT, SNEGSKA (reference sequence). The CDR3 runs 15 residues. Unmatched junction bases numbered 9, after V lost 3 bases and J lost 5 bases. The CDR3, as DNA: TGCAGTGCTAGCGAAACTAGCGGGGGCCCCAACGAGCAGTACTTC. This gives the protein CSASETSGGPNEQYF.

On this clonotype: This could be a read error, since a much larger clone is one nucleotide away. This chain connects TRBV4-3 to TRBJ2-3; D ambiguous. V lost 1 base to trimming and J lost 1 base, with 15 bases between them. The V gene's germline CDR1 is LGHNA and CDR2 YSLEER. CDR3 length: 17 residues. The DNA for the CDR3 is TGCGCCAGCAGCCAAGGTCCTGGAGTGAGCGGCACAGATACGCAGTATTTT. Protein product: CASSQGPGVSGTDTQYF.

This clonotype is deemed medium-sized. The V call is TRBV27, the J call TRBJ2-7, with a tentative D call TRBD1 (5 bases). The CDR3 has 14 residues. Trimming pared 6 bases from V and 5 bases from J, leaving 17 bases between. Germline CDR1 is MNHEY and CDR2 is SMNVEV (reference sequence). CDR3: CASSHQGVRNEQYF. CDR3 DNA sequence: TGTGCCAGCAGCCATCAAGGGGTTCGGAACGAGCAGTACTTC.

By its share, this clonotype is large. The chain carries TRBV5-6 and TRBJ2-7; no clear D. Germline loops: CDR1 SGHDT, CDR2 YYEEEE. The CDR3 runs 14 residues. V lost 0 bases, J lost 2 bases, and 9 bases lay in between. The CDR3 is CASSLEGPTYEQYF. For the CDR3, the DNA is TGTGCCAGCAGCTTGGAAGGACCGACCTACGAGCAGTACTTC. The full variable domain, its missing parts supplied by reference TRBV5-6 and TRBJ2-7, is DAGVTQSPTHLIKTRGQQVTLRCSPKSGHDTVSWYQQALGQGPQFIFQYYEEEERQRGNFPDRFSGHQFPNYSSELNVNALLLGDSALYLCASSLEGPTYEQYFGPGTRLTVT.

The CDR3 region is CASSSPFQRAPYEQYF. CDR3 sequence (DNA): TGTGCCAGTAGTAGCCCTTTCCAGCGGGCCCCCTACGAGCAGTACTTC. V and J are TRBV19 and TRBJ2-7, with D possibly being TRBD2 (6 bases). CDR1 is LNHDA, CDR2 SQIVND, per germline (reference sequence). This CDR3 is built from 16 residues. Trimming removed 4 bases from V and 2 bases from J, with 18 bases in between.

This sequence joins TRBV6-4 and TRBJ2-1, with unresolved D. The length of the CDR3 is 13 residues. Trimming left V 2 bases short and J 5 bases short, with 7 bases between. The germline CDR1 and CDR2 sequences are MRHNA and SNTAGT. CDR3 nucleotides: TGTGCCAGCAGTGACGACCTCAACAATGAGCAGTTCTTC. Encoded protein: CASSDDLNNEQFF.

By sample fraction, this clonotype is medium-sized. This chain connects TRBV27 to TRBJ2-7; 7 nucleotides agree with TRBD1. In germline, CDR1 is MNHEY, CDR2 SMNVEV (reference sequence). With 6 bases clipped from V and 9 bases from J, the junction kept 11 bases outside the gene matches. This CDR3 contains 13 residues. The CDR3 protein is CASSPHEGGRQYF. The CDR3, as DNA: TGTGCCAGCAGCCCCCACGAAGGGGGCAGGCAGTACTTC.

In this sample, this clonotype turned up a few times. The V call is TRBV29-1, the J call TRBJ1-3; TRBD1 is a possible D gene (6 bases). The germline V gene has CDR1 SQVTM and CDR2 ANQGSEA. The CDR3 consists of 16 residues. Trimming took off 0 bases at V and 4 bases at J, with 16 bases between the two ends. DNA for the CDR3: TGCAGCGTTGAAGATCTTACAGGGAATGGCGGAAACACCATATATTTT. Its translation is CSVEDLTGNGGNTIYF.

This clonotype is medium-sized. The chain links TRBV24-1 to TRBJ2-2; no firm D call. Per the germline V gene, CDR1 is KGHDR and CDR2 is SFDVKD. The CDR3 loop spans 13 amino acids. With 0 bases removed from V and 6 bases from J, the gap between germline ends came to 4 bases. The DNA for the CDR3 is TGTGCCACCAGTGATTTGTCGGCCGGGGAGCTGTTTTTT. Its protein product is CATSDLSAGELFF.

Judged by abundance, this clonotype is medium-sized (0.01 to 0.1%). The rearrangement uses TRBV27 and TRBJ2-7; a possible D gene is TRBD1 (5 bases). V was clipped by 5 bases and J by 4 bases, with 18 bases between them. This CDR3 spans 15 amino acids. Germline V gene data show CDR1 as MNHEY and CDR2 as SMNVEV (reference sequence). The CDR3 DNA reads TGTGCCAGCAGTCCCTCCGACAGTGGGCGTTACGAGCAGTACTTC. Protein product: CASSPSDSGRYEQYF.

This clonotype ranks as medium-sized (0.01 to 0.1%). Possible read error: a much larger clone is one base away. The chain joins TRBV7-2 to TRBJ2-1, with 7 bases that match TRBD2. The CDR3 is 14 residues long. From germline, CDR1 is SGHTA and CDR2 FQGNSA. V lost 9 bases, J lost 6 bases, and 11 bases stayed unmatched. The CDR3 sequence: CARPREFLGNEQFF. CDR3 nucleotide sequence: TGTGCCAGGCCGCGGGAGTTCTTGGGCAATGAGCAGTTCTTC. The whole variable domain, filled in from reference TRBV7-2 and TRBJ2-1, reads GAGVSQSPSNKVTEKGKDVELRCDPISGHTALYWYRQSLGQGLEFLIYFQGNSAPDKSGLPSDRFSAERTGGSVSTLTIQRTQQEDSAVYLCARPREFLGNEQFFGPGTRLTVL.

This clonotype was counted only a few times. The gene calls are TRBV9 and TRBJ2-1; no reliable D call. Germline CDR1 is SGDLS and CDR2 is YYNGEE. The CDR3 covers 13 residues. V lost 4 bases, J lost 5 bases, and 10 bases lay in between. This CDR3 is CASSTFLDNEQFF. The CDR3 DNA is TGTGCCAGCAGCACCTTTCTCGACAATGAGCAGTTCTTC.

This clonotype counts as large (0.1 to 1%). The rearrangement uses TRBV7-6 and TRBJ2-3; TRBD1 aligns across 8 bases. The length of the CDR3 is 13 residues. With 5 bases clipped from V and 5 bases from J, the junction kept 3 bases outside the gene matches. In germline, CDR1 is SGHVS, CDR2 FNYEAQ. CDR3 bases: TGTGCCAGCAGCAGGACAGGGCTAGATACGCAGTATTTT. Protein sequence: CASSRTGLDTQYF.

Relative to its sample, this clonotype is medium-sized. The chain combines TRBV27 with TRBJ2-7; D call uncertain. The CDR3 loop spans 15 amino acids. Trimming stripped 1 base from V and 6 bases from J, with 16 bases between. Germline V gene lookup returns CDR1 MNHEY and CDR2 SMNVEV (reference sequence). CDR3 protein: CASSLFWSSRGEQYF. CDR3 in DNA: TGTGCCAGCAGTTTATTCTGGTCCTCCCGTGGCGAGCAGTACTTC.

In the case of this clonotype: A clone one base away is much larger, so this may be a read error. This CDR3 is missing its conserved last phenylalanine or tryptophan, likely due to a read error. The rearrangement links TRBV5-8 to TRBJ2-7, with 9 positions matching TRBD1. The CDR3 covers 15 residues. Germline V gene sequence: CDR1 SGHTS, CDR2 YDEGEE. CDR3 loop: CASSPGTGSSYEQYL. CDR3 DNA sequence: TGCGCCAGCAGCCCAGGGACAGGGAGCTCCTACGAGCAGTACCTC.

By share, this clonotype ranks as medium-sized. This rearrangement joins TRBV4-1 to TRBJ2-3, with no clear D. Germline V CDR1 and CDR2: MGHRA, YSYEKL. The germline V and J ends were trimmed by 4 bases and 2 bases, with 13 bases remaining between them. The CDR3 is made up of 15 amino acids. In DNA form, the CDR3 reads TGCGCCAGCAGCCCCGGTGAGAGTCACACAGATACGCAGTATTTT. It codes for CASSPGESHTDTQYF.

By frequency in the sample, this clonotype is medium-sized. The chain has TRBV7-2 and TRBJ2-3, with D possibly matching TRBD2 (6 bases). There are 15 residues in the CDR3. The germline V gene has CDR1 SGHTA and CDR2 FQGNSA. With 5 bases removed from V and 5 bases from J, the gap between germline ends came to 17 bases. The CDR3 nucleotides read TGTGCCAGCAGCCTACGGGACTCCTCACTAGATACGCAGTATTTT. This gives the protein CASSLRDSSLDTQYF.

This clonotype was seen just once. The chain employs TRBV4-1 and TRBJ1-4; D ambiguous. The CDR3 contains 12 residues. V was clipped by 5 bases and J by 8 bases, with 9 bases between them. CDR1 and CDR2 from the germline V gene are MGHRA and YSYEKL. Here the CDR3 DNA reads TGCGCCAGCAGCAAGGCGCCCGAAAAACTGTTTTTT. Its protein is CASSKAPEKLFF.

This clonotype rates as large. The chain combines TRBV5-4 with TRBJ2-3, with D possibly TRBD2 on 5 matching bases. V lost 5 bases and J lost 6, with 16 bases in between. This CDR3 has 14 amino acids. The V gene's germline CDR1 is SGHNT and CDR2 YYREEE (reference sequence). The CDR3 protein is CASRIRGQEDTQYF. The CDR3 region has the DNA TGTGCCAGCAGAATCAGAGGGCAGGAGGATACGCAGTATTTT.

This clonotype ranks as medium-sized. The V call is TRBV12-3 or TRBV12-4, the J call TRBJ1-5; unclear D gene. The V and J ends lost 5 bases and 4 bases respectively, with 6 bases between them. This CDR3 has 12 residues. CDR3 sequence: CASSMGNQPQHF. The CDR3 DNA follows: TGTGCCAGCAGTATGGGGAATCAGCCCCAGCATTTT.